The sequence of this TCR beta chain was determined in a study of response to subunit inactivated influenza vaccine (dated by TCRdb to the late 2010s). About the study as a whole: Deep quantitative T cell receptor repertoire profiling was used in the study to track responses to a trivalent subunit inactivated influenza vaccine. Broad study findings and their caveats: According to the authors, only a limited number of new T cells may be recruited by each seasonal influenza vaccination.

The germline V gene encodes CDR1 DFQATT and CDR2 SNEGSKA (reference sequence). CDR3 length: 13 amino acids, cysteine to phenylalanine. The only DNA kept is the CDR3, 39 bases in frame from the first base. Trimming takes 0 bases from V and 9 bases from J, and the germline ends sit 15 bases apart. In this sample, this clonotype turned up a few times. This receptor's antigen is unknown. Base qualities are not at hand, and no much larger clone is one base apart. The library was built by means of RT-PCR. Sequencer: Illumina HiSeq 2500. TCRdb reran the public reads through fastp at Q25 and MiXCR, keeping productive beta chains. Every entry covers one CDR3 protein and lists the most common genes and DNA from its rows. In this sample the table shows 650,000 or so distinct CDR3 sequences, approximately 15% of which occur a single time. 7.6% of the sample rests with the top ten.

This sample comprised PBMCs from blood, obtained around 15 days before vaccination. The V gene is TRBV20-1 and the J gene is TRBJ2-7, with no D gene named confidently. This TCR derives from a man aged 45-65 years who received an inactivated influenza vaccine. Donor details come from another sample of the same person, matched by shared clones. The CDR3 reads as follows: CSARDNTAWWQYF. The bases are TGCAGTGCTAGAGATAACACGGCCTGGTGGCAGTACTTC.